These 21 T cell receptor beta chains originate from one sample sequenced in a study of T cell responses to AZD1222 COVID-19 vaccine. Assay used: immunoSEQ multiplex PCR; TCRdb lists only in-frame clones, some missing. The sample carries over 110,000 clones, around nine tenths recorded once. The starting material was peripheral blood, obtained on day 0 of AZD1222 vaccination. The receptor source for this set is an adult in good health.

This chain uses TRBV7-9 with TRBJ2-7; possible D gene TRBD1, 6 bases. Trimming stripped 8 bases from V and 4 bases from J, with 12 bases between. Germline-derived CDR1 and CDR2 are SEHNR and FQNEAQ (reference sequence). The CDR3 loop spans 12 amino acids. CDR3 sequence reads: CASGGRGYEQYF. For the CDR3, the DNA is TGTGCCAGCGGGGGCAGGGGATACGAGCAGTACTTC.

V gene TRBV4-1 combines with J gene TRBJ1-1, with TRBD1 matching 7 bases. V lost 0 bases to trimming and J lost 6 bases; unmatched junction nucleotides: 10. Germline CDR1 MGHRA, CDR2 YSYEKL. The CDR3 contains 16 residues. CDR3 protein: CASSQEGLTGRPEAFF. The CDR3 region has the DNA TGCGCCAGCAGCCAAGAGGGGTTGACAGGGCGGCCTGAAGCTTTCTTT.

This clone appeared a few times. The chain has TRBV27 and TRBJ1-4, with D possibly being TRBD1 (5 bases). Germline V gene sequence: CDR1 MNHEY, CDR2 SMNVEV (reference sequence). V was cut by 4 bases and J by 7 bases, with 13 bases left in between. The CDR3 contains 14 residues. The CDR3 spells CASSSIYGAEKLFF. DNA for the CDR3: TGTGCCAGCAGTTCGATATATGGGGCTGAAAAACTGTTTTTT.

This chain uses TRBV6-2 or TRBV6-3 with TRBJ2-2, with D tentatively TRBD1 (5 bases). The CDR3 runs to 15 residues. Germline values: CDR1 MNHEY, CDR2 SVGEGT. V lost 2 bases to trimming and J lost 3 bases, with 10 bases between them. The CDR3 sequence is CASSYLGAYTGELFF. Here the CDR3 DNA reads TGTGCCAGCAGTTACCTTGGGGCCTACACCGGGGAGCTGTTTTTT.

CDR3 sequence (DNA): TGTGCCAGCAGCCCCAGCGGGAGGGGGACGCAGTATTTT. Protein product: CASSPSGRGTQYF. The chain uses TRBV11-3 and TRBJ2-3; 10 bases match TRBD2. V was clipped by 5 bases and J by 9 bases; unmatched bases: 5. The germline gives CDR1 SGHNT, CDR2 YENEEA. The CDR3 sequence is 13 residues long. Variable domain in full (rest from reference TRBV11-3 and TRBJ2-3): EAGVVQSPRYKIIEKKQPVAFWCNPISGHNTLYWYLQNLGQGPELLIRYENEEAVDDSQLPKDRFSAERLKGVDSTLKIQPAELGDSAVYLCASSPSGRGTQYFGPGTRLTVL.

V gene TRBV5-1 combines with J gene TRBJ2-2; D call uncertain. Looked up from germline, CDR1 is SGHRS and CDR2 is YFSETQ. Trimming stripped 4 bases from V and 10 bases from J, with 14 bases between. This CDR3 is built from 13 residues. The CDR3 sequence: CASSVILGAELFF. The DNA of the CDR3 is TGCGCCAGCAGCGTAATCCTAGGCGCGGAGCTGTTTTTT. Full variable domain (outside the CDR3, taken from reference TRBV5-1 and TRBJ2-2): KAGVTQTPRYLIKTRGQQVTLSCSPISGHRSVSWYQQTPGQGLQFLFEYFSETQRNKGNFPGRFSGRQFSNSRSEMNVSTLELGDSALYLCASSVILGAELFFGEGSRLTVL.

The chain joins TRBV4-1 to TRBJ2-7, with D possibly matching TRBD2 (6 bases). Germline V gene sequence: CDR1 MGHRA, CDR2 YSYEKL. The CDR3 contains 14 residues. Trimming cost V 8 bases and J 4 bases, with 18 bases left between them. The CDR3 nucleotides read TGCGCCAGCTCTCGACTAGGCCCTTATTACGAGCAGTACTTC. This encodes CASSRLGPYYEQYF.

This clone showed up just once. V gene TRBV3-1 (or the pseudogene TRBV3-2) combines with J gene TRBJ2-2; 7 positions match TRBD1. The CDR3 is made up of 12 amino acids. CDR1 is LGHDT, CDR2 YNNKEL, per germline (reference sequence). V gave up 11 bases and J gave up 5 bases; unmatched junction bases: 5. CDR3 bases: TGTGCCGTTAGGGGGCGGACCGGGGAGCTGTTTTTT. It specifies CAVRGRTGELFF.

The rearrangement uses TRBV24-1 and TRBJ2-1; D remains unclear. Germline CDR1 reads KGHDR; CDR2 reads SFDVKD. CDR3 length: 18 residues. Trimming removed 1 base from V and 0 bases from J, with 15 bases in between. The CDR3 loop reads CATSDLPRRPNSYNEQFF. The CDR3 nucleotides read TGTGCCACCAGTGATTTACCCCGGCGACCCAACTCCTACAATGAGCAGTTCTTC.

The V and J genes are TRBV13 and TRBJ2-2; 10 bases line up with TRBD1. The CDR3 spans 15 residues. The trim removed 5 bases at V and 4 bases at J, leaving 4 bases unmatched. Germline values: CDR1 PRHDT, CDR2 FYEKMQ (reference sequence). CDR3 residues: CASSTRTGGTGELFF. CDR3 nucleotide sequence: TGTGCCAGCAGCACCCGGACAGGGGGCACCGGGGAGCTGTTTTTT. Filled out from reference TRBV13 and TRBJ2-2, the complete variable domain reads AAGVIQSPRHLIKEKRETATLKCYPIPRHDTVYWYQQGPGQDPQFLISFYEKMQSDKGSIPDRFSAQQFSDYHSELNMSSLELGDSALYFCASSTRTGGTGELFFGEGSRLTVL.

This chain connects TRBV29-1 to TRBJ2-2, with D perhaps TRBD1 (6 bases). CDR1 and CDR2 from the germline V gene are SQVTM and ANQGSEA. V lost 7 bases, J lost 2 bases, and 14 bases lay in between. The CDR3 has 14 amino acids. CDR3 nucleotide sequence: TGCAGCGCTCGCGCAGGGGTTAACACCGGGGAGCTGTTTTTT. Translation gives CSARAGVNTGELFF.

This clone appeared a single time. The gene calls are TRBV9 and TRBJ2-3; D possibly corresponds to TRBD1 (6 bases). Germline assignment: CDR1 SGDLS and CDR2 YYNGEE. The V and J ends lost 2 bases and 6 bases respectively, with 13 bases between them. This CDR3 is 14 amino acids long. The CDR3 nucleotides read TGTGCCAGCAGCGTGGACAGCTTCACGGATACGCAGTATTTT. Translation gives CASSVDSFTDTQYF.

As to this clone: Different DNA sequences within this sample yield the same CDR3. The chain is built from TRBV9 and TRBJ1-1, with 9 bases fitting TRBD1. Germline V gene lookup returns CDR1 SGDLS and CDR2 YYNGEE. V was clipped by 2 bases and J by 1 base; unmatched bases: 3. The CDR3 extends over 15 amino acids. The CDR3 region has the DNA TGTGCCAGCAGCGTGGGGACAGGGTCGAACACTGAAGCTTTCTTT. Translating gives CASSVGTGSNTEAFF.

The V call is TRBV6-5, the J call TRBJ2-7; 7 positions agree with TRBD2. V lost 5 bases, J lost 1 base, and 8 bases stayed unmatched. The CDR3 runs to 15 residues. The germline CDR1 and CDR2 sequences are MNHEY and SVGAGI. The CDR3 spells CASSPGAGGSYEQYF. The CDR3 coding sequence is TGTGCCAGCAGTCCCGGGGCCGGGGGGTCCTACGAGCAGTACTTC.

The chain joins TRBV30 to TRBJ1-6; D may be TRBD1 (6 bases). The CDR3 sequence is 17 residues long. Germline values: CDR1 GTSNPN, CDR2 SVGIG (reference sequence). V dropped 0 bases and J dropped 7 bases, with 19 bases sitting between them. The CDR3 region has the DNA TGTGCCTGGAGTGTGGGGGACCGGACAGCTAAAAATTCACCCCTCCACTTT. Its protein is CAWSVGDRTAKNSPLHF.

As for this clone: At the DNA level, this CDR3 is encoded by other sequences in the same sample as well. The genes are TRBV28 and TRBJ2-7; 10 bases agree with TRBD2. The V gene's germline CDR1 is MDHEN and CDR2 SYDVKM. J gave up 0 bases and V 3 bases, and 2 bases lay outside the gene matches. This CDR3 comprises 15 residues. The CDR3 here is CASSLSSGSSYEQYF. CDR3 DNA sequence: TGTGCCAGCAGTTTGTCTAGCGGGAGCTCCTACGAGCAGTACTTC.

V gene TRBV4-3 combines with J gene TRBJ1-4; no clear D gene. CDR3 length equals 17 residues. Trimming cost V 0 bases and J 4 bases, with 15 bases left between them. Germline loops: CDR1 LGHNA, CDR2 YSLEER. The CDR3: CASSQDWRTGGNEKLFF. CDR3 nucleotide sequence: TGCGCCAGCAGCCAAGATTGGCGGACTGGCGGTAATGAAAAACTGTTTTTT.

The chain couples TRBV29-1 to TRBJ2-7; tentative D call: TRBD1 (6 bases). The ends were cut back, 1 base at V and 2 bases at J, with 21 bases in the middle. Germline V CDR1 and CDR2: SQVTM, ANQGSEA. CDR3 length: 17 residues. The CDR3 bases are TGCAGCGTTGAAGGTAAACAGGGAGTAGGCCCCACCTACGAGCAGTACTTC. Amino acid sequence: CSVEGKQGVGPTYEQYF.

The chain is built from TRBV27 and TRBJ2-5; possible D gene TRBD2, 5 bases. V gave up 5 bases and J gave up 5 bases, with 12 bases separating them. This CDR3 is 13 amino acids long. Germline V gives CDR1 MNHEY, CDR2 SMNVEV (reference sequence). The CDR3 region is CASSPLAEETQYF. CDR3 coding DNA: TGTGCCAGCAGTCCCCTAGCTGAGGAGACCCAGTACTTC.

The chain is built from TRBV12-5 and TRBJ2-2, with D maybe TRBD1 (5 bases). V lost 5 bases, J lost 6 bases, and 7 bases lay in between. CDR3 length equals 12 residues. CDR1 and CDR2 from the germline V gene are LGHNT and FRNRAP. The CDR3 protein is CASGQGPGELFF. The DNA of the CDR3 is TGTGCTAGTGGTCAGGGCCCCGGGGAGCTGTTTTTT. Full variable domain (outside the CDR3, taken from reference TRBV12-5 and TRBJ2-2): DARVTQTPRHKVTEMGQEVTMRCQPILGHNTVFWYRQTMMQGLELLAYFRNRAPLDDSGMPKDRFSAEMPDATLATLKIQPSEPRDSAVYFCASGQGPGELFFGEGSRLTVL.

This chain uses TRBV19 with TRBJ2-7, with D perhaps TRBD2 (5 bases). The V end was cut by 0 bases, the J end by 5 bases, with 17 bases between. Germline values: CDR1 LNHDA, CDR2 SQIVND (reference sequence). CDR3 length: 16 amino acids. The CDR3 nucleotides are TGTGCCAGTAGTATAGATTATGATTCCGGGGTCCACGAGCAGTACTTC. Encoded protein: CASSIDYDSGVHEQYF.